The 13 T cell receptor beta chains reported below all come from one sample, sequenced in a study of blood T cell repertoires in COVID-19. This table comes from immunoSEQ multiplex PCR, and its TCRdb copy is limited to in-frame clones, with some not included. The table includes about 62,000 clones, roughly 80% detected once. Specimen: peripheral blood. Source of these receptors: a woman in her fifties or sixties with active or convalescent COVID-19.

CDR3: CASSYLTGGEKLFF. CDR3 bases: TGTGCCAGCAGTTACCTGACAGGGGGTGAAAAACTGTTTTTT. The chain has TRBV6-5 and TRBJ1-4; 9 bases are shared with TRBD1. The ends lost 2 bases at V and 7 bases at J; junction bases unmatched: 2. Germline V lookup: CDR1 MNHEY, CDR2 SVGAGI. CDR3 size: 14 residues.

This clone turned up a few times. This chain uses TRBV2 with TRBJ1-2; D possibly corresponds to TRBD1 (6 bases). The V end was cut by 3 bases, the J end by 8 bases, with 10 bases between. The CDR3 covers 12 residues. CDR1 SNHLY and CDR2 FYNNEI come from the germline V gene. Here the CDR3 DNA reads TGTGCCAGCAGTGAGGGACACCTGGGCTACACCTTC. Residues: CASSEGHLGYTF.

A few counts support this clone. The chain recombines TRBV2 with TRBJ2-2, with TRBD1 as a possible D gene (5 bases). The V end lost 5 bases, the J end lost 0 bases, and 13 bases lay between the germline ends. This CDR3 is built from 16 residues. Germline V gives CDR1 SNHLY, CDR2 FYNNEI. CDR3 residues: CASSPYRITNTGELFF. The CDR3 region has the DNA TGTGCCAGCAGTCCTTACAGGATAACGAACACCGGGGAGCTGTTTTTT.

This chain links TRBV27 with TRBJ1-1; perhaps TRBD1 as D (5 bases). Germline V gives CDR1 MNHEY, CDR2 SMNVEV (reference sequence). The CDR3 consists of 14 residues. V was pared by 4 bases and J by 1 base, with 10 bases between. CDR3 residues: CASSSFDRNTEAFF. The CDR3 DNA is TGTGCCAGCAGTTCCTTCGACAGGAACACTGAAGCTTTCTTT.

The V and J genes are TRBV5-4 and TRBJ2-7, with TRBD1 matching 8 bases. This CDR3 has 15 residues. V lost 1 base to trimming and J lost 3 bases; unmatched junction nucleotides: 6. Germline lookup yields CDR1 SGHNT and CDR2 YYREEE (reference sequence). This chain's CDR3 is CASSLQDRASYEQYF. DNA for the CDR3: TGTGCCAGCAGCTTGCAGGACAGGGCCAGCTACGAGCAGTACTTC.

The rearrangement uses TRBV3-1 (or the pseudogene TRBV3-2) and TRBJ1-1, with D perhaps TRBD1 (5 bases). The CDR3 is made up of 15 amino acids. V was pared by 3 bases and J by 5 bases, with 16 bases between. Germline CDR1 and CDR2: LGHDT and YNNKEL (reference sequence). CDR3 loop: CASSHRGEGRTEAFF. For the CDR3, the DNA is TGTGCCAGCAGCCATCGGGGGGAGGGAAGGACTGAAGCTTTCTTT.

This chain uses TRBV2 with TRBJ1-2; D gene unclear. The V end lost 1 base, the J end lost 5 bases, and 5 bases lay between the germline ends. Germline V lookup: CDR1 SNHLY, CDR2 FYNNEI. There are 12 residues in the CDR3. The CDR3 DNA reads TGTGCCAGCAGTGAAGAGCTGTATGGCTACACCTTC. It yields the protein CASSEELYGYTF.

The chain carries TRBV19 and TRBJ1-6; 10 positions agree with TRBD1. Looked up from germline, CDR1 is LNHDA and CDR2 is SQIVND (reference sequence). Unmatched junction bases numbered 4, after V lost 6 bases and J lost 8 bases. The CDR3 has 14 amino acids. In DNA, the CDR3 is TGTGCCAGTAGCCCCGGGACAGGGGATTCACCCCTCCACTTT. Its protein is CASSPGTGDSPLHF.

The rearrangement links TRBV2 to TRBJ2-2; TRBD2 agrees at 9 bases. The CDR3 consists of 15 residues. V shed 6 bases and J 3 bases; nucleotides not matched to a gene: 5. The germline V gene has CDR1 SNHLY and CDR2 FYNNEI. CDR3 DNA: TGTGCCAGCAGGCCGGGACTAGCAGACACCGGGGAGCTGTTTTTT. This sequence encodes CASRPGLADTGELFF.

The CDR3: CASSLARETQYF. CDR3 nucleotides: TGTGCCAGCAGTTTAGCGCGCGAGACCCAGTACTTC. This sequence joins TRBV12-3 or TRBV12-4 and TRBJ2-5; D not resolved. The V gene lost 0 bases and the J gene lost 5 bases, with 4 bases spanning the gap. The CDR3 is 12 amino acids.

The V and J genes are TRBV6-5 and TRBJ1-1; D is ambiguous. Germline CDR1 and CDR2: MNHEY and SVGAGI. The CDR3 has 13 amino acids. Trimming took off 6 bases at V and 4 bases at J, with 12 bases between the two ends. The CDR3 nucleotides are TGTGCCAGCAGGGTGGGGAGCGCCACTGAAGCTTTCTTT. Translating gives CASRVGSATEAFF.

The chain joins TRBV3-1 (or the pseudogene TRBV3-2) to TRBJ2-5; D perhaps matches TRBD2 (5 bases). The CDR3 covers 12 residues. Trimming took off 3 bases at V and 8 bases at J, with 10 bases between the two ends. Germline-derived CDR1 and CDR2 are LGHDT and YNNKEL (reference sequence). DNA of the CDR3: TGTGCCAGCAGCCAGGTTCCGGGAACCCAGTACTTC. Encoded protein: CASSQVPGTQYF.

V usage is TRBV11-2 and J usage is TRBJ2-7; 8 bases line up with TRBD2. This CDR3 is built from 16 residues. Germline V gene data show CDR1 as SGHAT and CDR2 as FQNNGV. With 5 bases clipped from V and 6 bases from J, the junction kept 15 bases outside the gene matches. The CDR3 sequence: CASSLLPGGLALEQYF. CDR3 nucleotide sequence: TGTGCCAGCAGCCTACTCCCGGGAGGACTAGCCCTCGAGCAGTACTTC.